The subject of this entry is one TCR beta chain. Its antigen remains unknown. The data were obtained in a study of T cell responses to AZD1222 COVID-19 vaccine. Germline CDR1 is MDHEN and CDR2 is SYDVKM. This CDR3 has 15 amino acids. J was trimmed by 1 base and V by 5 bases; bases with no gene match: 7. Sequencing was performed with immunoSEQ multiplex PCR; in TCRdb, only in-frame clones are kept and a portion is missing. The sample includes about 110,000 clones, about 88% seen only once; the top ten take approximately 10%. Study outcomes and limitations: Dominant at 160-218 and 743-854, vaccine-associated CD4 TCRs also spanned spike.

V usage is TRBV28 and J usage is TRBJ1-2; 7 bases fit TRBD1. Specimen: peripheral blood, collected on day 0 of AZD1222 vaccination. The clonotype comes from an adult in good health. CDR3 bases: TGTGCCAGCAGTCGACTGACAGGGAATAACTATGGCTACACCTTC. Translating it yields CASSRLTGNNYGYTF.